The 8 T cell receptor beta chains below all came from one sample that was sequenced in a study of blood T cell repertoires in COVID-19. Sequencing was performed with immunoSEQ multiplex PCR; in TCRdb, only in-frame clones are kept and a portion is missing. Among approximately 150,000 clones listed, about 80% were seen once. The specimen was peripheral blood. The receptors come from a human donor in a cohort sampled during active COVID-19.

The chain employs TRBV7-9 and TRBJ1-2, with TRBD1 identical over 9 bases. The V gene end was trimmed by 1 base and the J gene end by 4 bases; junction bases not matched to a gene: 7. The CDR3 consists of 16 residues. Germline CDR1 is SEHNR and CDR2 is FQNEAQ (reference sequence). This CDR3 reads CASSLGGQGKVYGYTF. The DNA of the CDR3 is TGTGCCAGCAGCTTAGGGGGACAGGGAAAGGTCTATGGCTACACCTTC. Full variable domain (rest looked up from reference TRBV7-9 and TRBJ1-2): DTGVSQNPRHKITKRGQNVTFRCDPISEHNRLYWYRQTLGQGPEFLTYFQNEAQLEKSRLLSDRFSAERPKGSFSTLEIQRTEQGDSAMYLCASSLGGQGKVYGYTFGSGTRLTVV.

The chain links TRBV5-6 to TRBJ1-5, with 9 positions matching TRBD1. Losses at the gene ends were 1 base for V and 4 bases for J; bases not matched to a gene: 6. CDR3 length: 16 amino acids. Germline CDR1 is SGHDT and CDR2 is YYEEEE. The CDR3 protein is CASSLIGQGKNQPQHF. CDR3 DNA: TGTGCCAGCAGCTTGATCGGACAGGGGAAGAATCAGCCCCAGCATTTT.

This rearrangement joins TRBV18 to TRBJ2-3, with D tentatively TRBD1 (6 bases). Trimming removed 9 bases from V and 2 bases from J, with 15 bases in between. The CDR3 is 14 residues long. Germline values: CDR1 KGHSH, CDR2 LQKENI. The CDR3 protein is CASTQGSPTDTQYF. The CDR3 nucleotides are TGTGCCAGTACCCAGGGGAGCCCCACAGATACGCAGTATTTT.

CDR3 amino acids: CASSAPLAGGLDTQYF. The CDR3 DNA sequence: TGTGCCAGCAGCGCCCCCCTAGCGGGAGGGTTAGATACGCAGTATTTT. The V gene is TRBV9, the J gene TRBJ2-3, with TRBD2 identical over 12 bases. V lost 3 bases, J lost 5 bases, and 7 bases stayed unmatched. The CDR3 runs 16 residues. The V gene's germline CDR1 is SGDLS and CDR2 YYNGEE.

J is TRBJ1-1 and V is TRBV5-1; no reliable D call. The germline CDR1 and CDR2 sequences are SGHRS and YFSETQ. V lost 7 bases to trimming and J lost 1 base, with 8 bases between them. CDR3 length equals 12 residues. The CDR3 sequence: CASRGGNTEAFF. For the CDR3, the DNA is TGCGCCAGCCGGGGAGGGAACACTGAAGCTTTCTTT.

This clone was seen a single time. One end of the junction varies from germline; a read error may be responsible. The chain recombines TRBV5-6 with TRBJ2-3; D is perhaps TRBD2 (6 bases). This CDR3 is 16 amino acids long. The germline V gene has CDR1 SGHDT and CDR2 YYEEEE. CDR3 DNA sequence: TGTACCAGCAGCTTAGGTCCAGCGGGCCCCACAGATACGCAGTATTTT. Its protein product is CTSSLGPAGPTDTQYF.

The chain couples TRBV7-2 to TRBJ2-1, with 10 bases lining up with TRBD2. J gave up 9 bases and V 3 bases, and 8 bases lay outside the gene matches. Germline V gene sequence: CDR1 SGHTA, CDR2 FQGNSA. This CDR3 has 15 residues. The CDR3 loop is CASSFRLAGVSEQFF. CDR3 DNA sequence: TGTGCCAGCAGCTTCCGGCTAGCGGGAGTATCTGAGCAGTTCTTC.

The CDR3: CASQLAVPYNEQFF. The DNA for the CDR3 is TGTGCCAGCCAACTAGCGGTACCCTACAATGAGCAGTTCTTC. The genes are TRBV6-5 and TRBJ2-1; TRBD2 agrees at 8 bases. The germline V gene encodes CDR1 MNHEY and CDR2 SVGAGI. With V trimmed by 8 bases and J by 2 bases, 5 bases remained unmatched. This CDR3 has 14 residues.